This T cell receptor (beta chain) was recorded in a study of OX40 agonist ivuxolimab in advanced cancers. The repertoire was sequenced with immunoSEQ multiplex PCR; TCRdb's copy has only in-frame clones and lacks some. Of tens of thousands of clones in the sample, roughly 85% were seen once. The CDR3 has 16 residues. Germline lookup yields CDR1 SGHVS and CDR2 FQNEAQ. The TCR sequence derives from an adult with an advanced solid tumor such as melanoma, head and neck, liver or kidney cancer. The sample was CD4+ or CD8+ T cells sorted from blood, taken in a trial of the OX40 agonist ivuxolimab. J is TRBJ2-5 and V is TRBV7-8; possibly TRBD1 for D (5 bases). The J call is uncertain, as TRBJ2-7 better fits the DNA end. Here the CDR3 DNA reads TGTGCCAGCAGCCCTCAGATGGGGCAGATCTCCTACGAGCAGTACTTC. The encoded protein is CASSPQMGQISYEQYF.